This T cell receptor (beta chain) appears in the sequencing data of a study of patients and donors after allogeneic stem cell transplantation. The sample holds a few counts of this clonotype. TCRdb passed the RT-PCR reads through MiXCR, listing each CDR3 protein once. The table lists approximately 98,000 distinct CDR3 sequences, around 33% of them singletons, with 25% to 35% in the top ten. Trimming shortened V by 5 bases and J by 0 bases, and 10 bases separated the two germline ends. The CDR3 length is 14 residues. Germline V gene sequence: CDR1 DFQATT, CDR2 SNEGSKA (reference sequence). This sequence was found in a human donor who was either an allogeneic HSCT recipient or a stem cell or donor lymphocyte infusion donor (not recorded which). It is not recorded whose cells these are; they may come from a transplant donor. The rearrangement links TRBV20-1 to TRBJ2-2, with D possibly TRBD1 on 6 matching bases. Sequences were obtained from blood, either unsorted or a sorted T cell fraction (not recorded which). CDR3 DNA: TGCAGTGCTCCGGGACAAGCGAACACCGGGGAGCTGTTTTTT. Its protein is CSAPGQANTGELFF.